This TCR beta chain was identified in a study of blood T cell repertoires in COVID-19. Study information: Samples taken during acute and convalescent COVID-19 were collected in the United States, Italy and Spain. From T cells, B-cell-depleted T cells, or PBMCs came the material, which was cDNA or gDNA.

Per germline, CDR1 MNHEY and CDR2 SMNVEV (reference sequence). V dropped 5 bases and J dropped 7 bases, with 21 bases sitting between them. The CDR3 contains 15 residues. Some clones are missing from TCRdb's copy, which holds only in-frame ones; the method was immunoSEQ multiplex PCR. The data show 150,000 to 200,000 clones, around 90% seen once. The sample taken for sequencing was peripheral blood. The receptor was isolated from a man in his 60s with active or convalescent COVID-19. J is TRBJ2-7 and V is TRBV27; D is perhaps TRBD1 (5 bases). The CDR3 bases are TGTGCCAGCAGTACCCTAGGGGCAGGGAAGGTGGAGCAGTACTTC. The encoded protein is CASSTLGAGKVEQYF.